The 2 T cell receptor beta chains presented below share a single source sample, sequenced in a study of T cell repertoires in cytomegalovirus infection. These receptors have no identified antigens. TCRdb re-called the reads with MiXCR, one entry per CDR3 protein. The sample holds around 200,000 distinct CDR3 sequences; approximately 38% are singletons and the top ten take roughly three fifths. Sequencing was performed on CD8+ T cells from cultured PBMCs, taken from culture after CMV antigen stimulation. The receptors shown here come from a human donor in good health (CMV status not recorded). Some clones in this sample may be carry-over from other donors' samples.

The chain couples TRBV11-2 to TRBJ2-2; D is unclear. V lost 3 bases, J lost 4 bases, and 6 bases lay in between. CDR1 and CDR2 (germline): SGHAT, FQNNGV. CDR3 length: 13 residues. CDR3 sequence reads: CASSLGFTGELFF. CDR3 DNA: TGTGCCAGCAGCTTGGGTTTCACCGGGGAGCTGTTTTTT.

V and J are TRBV20-1 and TRBJ2-7, with 8 bases that match TRBD2. The CDR3 spans 16 residues. CDR1 is DFQATT, CDR2 SNEGSKA, per germline (reference sequence). Trimming at V came to 2 bases and at J to 7 bases, leaving 16 bases not matched to a gene. Here the CDR3 reads CSARSLAAGDSLEQYF. Here the CDR3 DNA reads TGCAGTGCTAGATCCCTGGCAGCGGGAGACTCCCTGGAGCAGTACTTC.